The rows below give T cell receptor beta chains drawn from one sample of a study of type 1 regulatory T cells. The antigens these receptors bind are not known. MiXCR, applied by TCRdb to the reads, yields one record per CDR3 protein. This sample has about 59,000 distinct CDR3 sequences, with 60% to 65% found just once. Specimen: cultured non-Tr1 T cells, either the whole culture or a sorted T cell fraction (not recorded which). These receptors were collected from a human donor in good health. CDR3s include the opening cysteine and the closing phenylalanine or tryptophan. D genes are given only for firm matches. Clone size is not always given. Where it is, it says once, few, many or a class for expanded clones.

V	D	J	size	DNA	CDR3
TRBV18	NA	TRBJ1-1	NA	TGTGCCAGCTCACCAGGGAACCTGAACACTGAAGCTTTCTTT	CASSPGNLNTEAFF
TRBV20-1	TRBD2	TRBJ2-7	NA	TGCAGTGCTTGGACTAGTAGTCGCGAGCAGTACTTC	CSAWTSSREQYF
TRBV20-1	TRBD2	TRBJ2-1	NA	TGCAGTGCTAGAGGCCTCACTAGCGGATCCTACAATGAGCAGTTCTTC	CSARGLTSGSYNEQFF
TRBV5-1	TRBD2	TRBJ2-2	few	TGCGCCAGTAACAGCGGGAGAGGCACCGGGGAGCTGTTTTTT	CASNSGRGTGELFF
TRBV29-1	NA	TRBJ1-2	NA	TGCAGCTCCGACAGGATGGATGGCTACACCTTC	CSSDRMDGYTF
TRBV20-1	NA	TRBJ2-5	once	TGCAGTGCTAGAGAGGACCGGGGGATCCAAGAGACCCAGTACTTC	CSAREDRGIQETQYF
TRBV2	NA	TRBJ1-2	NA	TGTGCCAGCGGACAGTCTAACTATGGCTACACCTTC	CASGQSNYGYTF
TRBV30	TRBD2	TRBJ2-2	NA	TGTGCCTGGAGTTTAGAATTGGCGTTACTAGCGGCCCAGGAGAACCCCGGGGAGCTGTTTTTT	CAWSLELALLAAQENPGELFF
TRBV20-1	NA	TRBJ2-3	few	TGCAGTGCTAGAGATCCCCCAGATACGCAGTATTTT	CSARDPPDTQYF
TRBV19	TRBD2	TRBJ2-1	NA	TGTGCCAGTACCGAGCGGGACGCCACATACAATGAGCAGTTCTTC	CASTERDATYNEQFF
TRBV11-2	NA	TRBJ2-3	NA	TGTGCCAGCAGCTTAGAGGCGATAAGCACAGATACGCAGTATTTT	CASSLEAISTDTQYF
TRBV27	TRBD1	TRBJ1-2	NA	TGTGCCAGCAGTCCCGGACAGGGGCCCTTAGATGGCTACACCTTC	CASSPGQGPLDGYTF
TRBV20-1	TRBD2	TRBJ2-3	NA	TGCAGTGCTATAGATCCTAGCGGGAGAGATACGCAGTATTTT	CSAIDPSGRDTQYF
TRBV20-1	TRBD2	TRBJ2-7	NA	TGCAGTGGGTTCCTAGCGGGAGGGCCGCTGCAGGAGCAGTACTTC	CSGFLAGGPLQEQYF
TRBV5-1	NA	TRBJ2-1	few	TGCGCCAGCAGCTTGGAGGGGAGTCGATACAATGAGCAGTTCTTC	CASSLEGSRYNEQFF
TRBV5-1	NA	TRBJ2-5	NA	TGCGCCAGCAAAACGAACCCGGGTGGCCTCCAAGAGACCCAGTACTTC	CASKTNPGGLQETQYF
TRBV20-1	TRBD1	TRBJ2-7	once	TGCAGTGCTATCGCAGGGGGCGTATACGAGCAGTACTTC	CSAIAGGVYEQYF
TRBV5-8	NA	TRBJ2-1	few	TGTGCCAGCAGCTTGTGGAGAAAAAGGACCTACAATGAGCAGTTCTTC	CASSLWRKRTYNEQFF
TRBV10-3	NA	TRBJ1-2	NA	TGTGCCATCGGCAGGGAAATCGGTGGCTACACCTTC	CAIGREIGGYTF
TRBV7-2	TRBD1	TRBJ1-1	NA	TGTGCCAGCAGCTCGCGACAGGGTGGAGTGAACACTGAAGCTTTCTTT	CASSSRQGGVNTEAFF
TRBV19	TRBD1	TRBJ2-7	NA	TGTGCCAGTAGTAATGGACAGGGCGTCGAGCAGTACTTC	CASSNGQGVEQYF
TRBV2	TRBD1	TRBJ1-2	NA	TGTGCCAGCAGGGGGGACAGGAGGAACTATGGCTACACCTTC	CASRGDRRNYGYTF
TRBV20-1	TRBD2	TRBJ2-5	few	TGCAGTGCTACCTCGTCGCGGGAGTCGCAGGAGACCCAGTACTTC	CSATSSRESQETQYF
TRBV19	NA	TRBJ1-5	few	TGTGCCAGTAGTCCGCGAGGGAATAGCAATCAGCCCCAGCATTTT	CASSPRGNSNQPQHF
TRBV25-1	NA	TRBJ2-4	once	TGTGCCACCGGACAGTCAAGAGCCAAACACATTCAGTACTTC	CATGQSRAKHIQYF
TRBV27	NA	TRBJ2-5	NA	TGTGCCAGCAGTTTATTGGCGGAGGACGAGACCCAGTACTTC	CASSLLAEDETQYF
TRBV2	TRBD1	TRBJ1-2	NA	TGTGCCAGCAGGGGACAGTTAGGATATGGCTACACCTTC	CASRGQLGYGYTF
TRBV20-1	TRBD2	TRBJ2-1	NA	TGCAGTGCCCTACTAGCGGTAGCGGTTAGGGGCTACAATGAGCAGTTCTTC	CSALLAVAVRGYNEQFF
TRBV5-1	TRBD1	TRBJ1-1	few	TGCGCCAGCAGCTGGGGACAGGCAGAGGAGGCTTTCTTT	CASSWGQAEEAFF
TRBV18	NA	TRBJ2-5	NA	TGTGCCAGCTCTCGACTAGATCATCAAGAGACCCAGTACTTC	CASSRLDHQETQYF
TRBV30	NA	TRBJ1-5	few	TGTGCCTGGAGTATACAGGGTGGCAATCAGCCCCAGCATTTT	CAWSIQGGNQPQHF
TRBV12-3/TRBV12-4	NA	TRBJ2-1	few	TGTGCCAGCAGCCCGCGACGGGGTGGTGAGCAGTTCTTC	CASSPRRGGEQFF
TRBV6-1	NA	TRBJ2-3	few	TGTGCCAGCAAACCCTTCTCTAGCACAGATACGCAGTATTTT	CASKPFSSTDTQYF
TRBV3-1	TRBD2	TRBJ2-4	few	TGTGCCAGCAGCCGGGGGGGGAACATTCAGTACTTC	CASSRGGNIQYF
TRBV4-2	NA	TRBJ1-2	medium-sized	TGTGCCAGCAGCCAAGACCAGTCATCTGGCTATGGCTACACCTTC	CASSQDQSSGYGYTF
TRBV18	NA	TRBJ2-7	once	TGTGCCAGCTCACCATCAGGGTTCTACGAGCAGTACTTC	CASSPSGFYEQYF
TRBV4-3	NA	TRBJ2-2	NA	TGCGCCAGCAGCCAATACCCTACGGGACGGACGAACACCGGGGAGCTGTTTTTT	CASSQYPTGRTNTGELFF
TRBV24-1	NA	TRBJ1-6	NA	TGTGCCACCAGTGATTTGTTTATCTGGGCGAATAATTCACCCCTCCACTTT	CATSDLFIWANNSPLHF
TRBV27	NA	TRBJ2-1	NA	TGTGCCAGCAGTGGCCCTTTAGTCAGGGAGCAGTTCTTC	CASSGPLVREQFF
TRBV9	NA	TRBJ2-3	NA	TGTGCCAGCAGCGTAGCTGTTGGGACAGATACGCAGTATTTT	CASSVAVGTDTQYF
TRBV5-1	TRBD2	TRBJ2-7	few	TGCGCCAGCAGACAGACTAGCGGGGGCCACTACGAGCAGTACTTC	CASRQTSGGHYEQYF
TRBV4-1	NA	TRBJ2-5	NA	TGCGCCAGCAGCCATGAACTGAGGGGGACTCAAGAGACCCAGTACTTC	CASSHELRGTQETQYF
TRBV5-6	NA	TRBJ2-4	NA	TGTGCCAGCAGCTTATACGGGTCCAAAAACATTCAGTACTTC	CASSLYGSKNIQYF
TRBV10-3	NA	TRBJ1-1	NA	TGTGCCATCAGTGAGTCGGGGGACCCTGAAGCTTTCTTT	CAISESGDPEAFF